Below, one TCR beta chain is given with its context. Germline V CDR1 and CDR2: SGHVS, FQNEAQ. The CDR3 consists of 15 residues. V shed 4 bases and J 2 bases; nucleotides not matched to a gene: 5. The data were obtained in a study of HIV-infected patients and healthy controls. TCRdb re-derived calls from the 5' RACE reads in MiXCR, one entry per CDR3 protein. The sample includes almost 65,000 distinct CDR3 sequences, 15% to 20% of them seen just once. The specimen was CD4+ T cells from blood. The chain is built from TRBV7-8 and TRBJ1-2; TRBD1 agrees at 9 bases. This receptor was taken from a human donor in good health. The CDR3 here is CASSSRTGDNYGYTF. CDR3 nucleotide sequence: TGTGCCAGCAGCTCTCGGACAGGGGACAACTATGGCTACACCTTC.